The present TCR beta chain was sequenced within a study of blood T cell repertoires in COVID-19. TCRdb's table, derived via immunoSEQ multiplex PCR, lists solely in-frame clones and lacks some. The sample contains 300,000 to 400,000 clones, about 87% of which appear only once. This CDR3 region has 17 residues. V lost 5 bases, J lost 4 bases, and 8 bases stayed unmatched. Germline CDR1 reads SGHTA; CDR2 reads FQGTGA. The count of this clone is one. The rearrangement joins TRBV7-3 to TRBJ2-3, with 14 bases matching TRBD2. The receptor's source is a man younger than 45 with COVID-19, enrolled during active disease. Source material: peripheral blood. The CDR3 bases are TGTGCCAGCAGCCGTGGGACTAGCGGGGGCCGGGCAGATACGCAGTATTTT. Protein product: CASSRGTSGGRADTQYF. The complete variable domain, with remaining parts taken from reference TRBV7-3 and TRBJ2-3, reads GAGVSQTPSNKVTEKGKYVELRCDPISGHTALYWYRQSLGQGPEFLIYFQGTGAADDSGLPNDRFFAVRPEGSVSTLKIQRTERGDSAVYLCASSRGTSGGRADTQYFGPGTRLTVL.